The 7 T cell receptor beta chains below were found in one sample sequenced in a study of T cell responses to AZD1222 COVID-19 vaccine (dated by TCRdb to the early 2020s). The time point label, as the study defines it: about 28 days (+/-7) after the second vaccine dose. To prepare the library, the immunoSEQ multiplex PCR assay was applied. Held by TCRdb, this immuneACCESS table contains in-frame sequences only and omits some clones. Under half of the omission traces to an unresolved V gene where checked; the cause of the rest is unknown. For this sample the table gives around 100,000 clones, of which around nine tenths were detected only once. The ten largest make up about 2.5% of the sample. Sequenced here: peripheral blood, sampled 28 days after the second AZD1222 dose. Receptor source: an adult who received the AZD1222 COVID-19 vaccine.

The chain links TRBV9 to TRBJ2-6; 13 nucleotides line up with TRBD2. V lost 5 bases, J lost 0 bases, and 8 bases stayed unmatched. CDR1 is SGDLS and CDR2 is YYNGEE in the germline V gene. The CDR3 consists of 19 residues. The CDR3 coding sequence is TGTGCCAGCAGTACGGGACTAGCGGGGCTAAGCTCTGGGGCCAACGTCCTGACTTTC. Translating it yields CASSTGLAGLSSGANVLTF.

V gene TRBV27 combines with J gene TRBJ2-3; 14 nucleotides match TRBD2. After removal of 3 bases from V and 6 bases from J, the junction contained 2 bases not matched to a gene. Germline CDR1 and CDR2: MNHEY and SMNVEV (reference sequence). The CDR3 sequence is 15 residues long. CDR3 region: CASSFRTSGRDTQYF. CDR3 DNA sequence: TGTGCCAGCAGTTTTAGGACTAGCGGGAGGGATACGCAGTATTTT.

This CDR3 is CASSFNGVRIQPQHF. DNA for the CDR3: TGTGCCAGCAGTTTTAACGGGGTGCGAATTCAGCCCCAGCATTTT. The chain couples TRBV27 to TRBJ1-5, with D unresolved. Trimming took 3 bases from V and 6 from J, leaving 15 bases between them. The CDR3 has 15 amino acids. The V gene's germline CDR1 is MNHEY and CDR2 SMNVEV (reference sequence).

The CDR3 bases are TGCAGCGTTGGTGCCCGGGACTTACAATACGAGCAGTACTTC. The encoded protein is CSVGARDLQYEQYF. This rearrangement joins TRBV29-1 to TRBJ2-7; tentatively, D is TRBD2 (6 bases). Germline CDR1 SQVTM, CDR2 ANQGSEA. CDR3 length equals 14 residues. The V end lost 4 bases, the J end lost 4 bases, and 17 bases lay between the germline ends.

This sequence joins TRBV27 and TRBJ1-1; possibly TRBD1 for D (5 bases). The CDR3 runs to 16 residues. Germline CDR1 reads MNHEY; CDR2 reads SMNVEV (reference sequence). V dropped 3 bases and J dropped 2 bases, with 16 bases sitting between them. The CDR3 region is CASSFRRGGSNTEAFF. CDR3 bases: TGTGCCAGCAGTTTCCGGCGCGGGGGTAGTAACACTGAAGCTTTCTTT.

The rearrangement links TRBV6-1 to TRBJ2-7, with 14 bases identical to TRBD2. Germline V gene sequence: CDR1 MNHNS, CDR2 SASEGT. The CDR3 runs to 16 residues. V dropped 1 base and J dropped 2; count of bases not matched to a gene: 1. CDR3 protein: CASSEGLAGGPYEQYF. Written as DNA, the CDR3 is TGTGCCAGCAGTGAAGGACTAGCGGGAGGGCCCTACGAGCAGTACTTC.

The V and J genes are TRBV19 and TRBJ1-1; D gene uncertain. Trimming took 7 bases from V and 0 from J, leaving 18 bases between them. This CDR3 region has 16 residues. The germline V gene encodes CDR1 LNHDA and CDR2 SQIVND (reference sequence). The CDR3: CASNLGQSGMNTEAFF. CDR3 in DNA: TGTGCCAGTAATTTAGGGCAGAGTGGAATGAACACTGAAGCTTTCTTT.